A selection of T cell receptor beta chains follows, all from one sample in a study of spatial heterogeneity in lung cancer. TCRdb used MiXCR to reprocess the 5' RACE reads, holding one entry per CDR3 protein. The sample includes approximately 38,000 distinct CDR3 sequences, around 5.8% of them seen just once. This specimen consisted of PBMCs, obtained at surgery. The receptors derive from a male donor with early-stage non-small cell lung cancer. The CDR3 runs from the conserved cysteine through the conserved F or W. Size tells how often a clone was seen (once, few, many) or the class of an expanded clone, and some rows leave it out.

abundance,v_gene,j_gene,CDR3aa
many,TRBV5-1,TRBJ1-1,CASSFFQGQDTEAFF
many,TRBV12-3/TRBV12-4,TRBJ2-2,CASSLAGGRTNTGELFF
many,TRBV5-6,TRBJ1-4,CASSLAGGGAGKLFF
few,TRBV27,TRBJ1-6,CASSFSGTGTMSPLHF
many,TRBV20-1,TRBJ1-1,CSARPGAGTEAFF
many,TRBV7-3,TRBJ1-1,CASSSRGAGASTEAFF
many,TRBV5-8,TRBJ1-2,CASSLEPGANYGYTF
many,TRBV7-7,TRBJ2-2,CASSLGRQVNTGELFF
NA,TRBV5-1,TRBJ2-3,CASSRDSDTQYF
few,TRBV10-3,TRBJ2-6,CAIRGGQGSLSGANVLTF
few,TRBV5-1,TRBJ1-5,CASSLEGGSNQPQHF
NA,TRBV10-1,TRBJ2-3,CASSESSGGGDTQYF
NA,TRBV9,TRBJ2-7,CASSPTGGALSYEQYF
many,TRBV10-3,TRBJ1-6,CAISDRGGENSPLHF
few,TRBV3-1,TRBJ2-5,CASSHGLQTQYF
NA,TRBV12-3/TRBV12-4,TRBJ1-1,CASSYGPNTEAFF
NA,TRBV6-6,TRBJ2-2,CASRLAGGMGGELFF
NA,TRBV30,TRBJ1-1,CAWSLRGNTEAFF
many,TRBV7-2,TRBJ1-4,CASSPLGGEKLFF
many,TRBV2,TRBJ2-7,CASRGELYEQYF
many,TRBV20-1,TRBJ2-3,CSARDRLAGGPGRDTQYF
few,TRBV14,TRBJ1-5,CASSQDPNQPQHF
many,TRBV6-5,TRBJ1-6,CASSLGQDRSYNSPLHF
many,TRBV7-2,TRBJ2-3,CASSLGAGGRDTQYF
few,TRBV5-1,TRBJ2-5,CASSLTVQETQYF
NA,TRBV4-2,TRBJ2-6,CASSQESQGTISGANVLTF
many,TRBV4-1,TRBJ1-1,CASSRTALNTEAFF
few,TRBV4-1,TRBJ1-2,CASSQSRTGTGETYGYTF
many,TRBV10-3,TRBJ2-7,CATGEGRGQSYEQYF
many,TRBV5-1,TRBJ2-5,CASSLIRGSQETQYF
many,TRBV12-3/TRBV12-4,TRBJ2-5,CASSFLPGPQETQYF
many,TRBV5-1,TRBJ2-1,CASSSRGDNEQFF
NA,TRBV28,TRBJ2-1,CASSPGVMRSYNEQFF
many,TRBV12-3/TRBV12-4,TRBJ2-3,CASSFQPDTDTQYF
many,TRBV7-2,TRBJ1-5,CASSQGRSNQPQHF
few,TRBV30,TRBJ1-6,CAWSGQDRGSSPLHF
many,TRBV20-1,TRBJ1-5,CSARDGQPQHF
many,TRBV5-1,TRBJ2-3,CASSLGAGGRTDTQYF
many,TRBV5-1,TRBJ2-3,CASSPSQGTDTQYF
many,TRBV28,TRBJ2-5,CASSLAGTGEGTQYF